The 13 T cell receptor beta chains below were found in one sample sequenced in a study of cytomegalovirus exposure and HLA in healthy donors. PCR involved 60 Vbeta and 13 Jbeta primers. The method was immunoSEQ multiplex PCR; TCRdb's version includes in-frame clones alone and lacks a portion of them. The sample consists of about 67,000 clones, around 67% of them appearing once. Sequenced input: PBMCs. All receptors come from a woman in her thirties in good health and CMV-seronegative.

Only one count was recorded for this clone. This chain links TRBV6-5 with TRBJ1-2, with 7 bases matching TRBD1. Germline V gene data show CDR1 as MNHEY and CDR2 as SVGAGI. The CDR3 is made up of 15 amino acids. V dropped 0 bases and J dropped 5; count of bases not matched to a gene: 6. CDR3 loop: CASSYSTGFDYGYTF. In DNA form, the CDR3 reads TGTGCCAGCAGTTACTCGACAGGGTTCGATTATGGCTACACCTTC.

The V call is TRBV6-6, the J call TRBJ1-2, with D possibly TRBD1 on 5 matching bases. Trimming removed 0 bases at V and 7 bases at J, with 15 bases between. The CDR3 has 15 amino acids. The germline V gene encodes CDR1 MNHNY and CDR2 SVGAGI (reference sequence). CDR3 sequence reads: CASSYSNWGEGGYTF. CDR3 nucleotide sequence: TGTGCCAGCAGTTACTCGAACTGGGGCGAAGGTGGCTACACCTTC.

The chain links TRBV5-1 to TRBJ1-1; D is possibly TRBD1 (6 bases). Germline V CDR1 and CDR2: SGHRS, YFSETQ. V was shortened by 3 bases and J by 6 bases, with 15 bases between the two germline ends. This CDR3 contains 14 residues. CDR3 sequence (DNA): TGCGCCAGCAGCTCACAGGGCCTCGGGTCTGAAGCTTTCTTT. The encoded protein is CASSSQGLGSEAFF.

The J gene is TRBJ2-5, the V gene TRBV6-1; 7 bases agree with TRBD1. The CDR3 consists of 13 residues. CDR1 MNHNS and CDR2 SASEGT come from the germline V gene. V was pared by 6 bases and J by 2 bases, with 3 bases of the junction left unmatched. CDR3 coding DNA: TGTGCCAGCAGAAGACAGGGACAAGAGACCCAGTACTTC. Protein: CASRRQGQETQYF.

This sequence joins TRBV5-1 and TRBJ1-1, with D maybe TRBD1 (6 bases). CDR1 SGHRS and CDR2 YFSETQ come from the germline V gene. The CDR3 is 13 residues long. Trimming cost V 0 bases and J 6 bases, with 9 bases left between them. CDR3 amino acids: CASSLEGGAEAFF. CDR3 coding DNA: TGCGCCAGCAGCTTGGAAGGGGGGGCTGAAGCTTTCTTT. Full variable domain (rest looked up from reference TRBV5-1 and TRBJ1-1): KAGVTQTPRYLIKTRGQQVTLSCSPISGHRSVSWYQQTPGQGLQFLFEYFSETQRNKGNFPGRFSGRQFSNSRSEMNVSTLELGDSALYLCASSLEGGAEAFFGQGTRLTVV.

The chain has TRBV5-1 and TRBJ2-1; TRBD1 agrees at 11 bases. The CDR3 length is 16 residues. Germline V gene sequence: CDR1 SGHRS, CDR2 YFSETQ. Trimming took 0 bases from V and 5 from J; bases not matched to a gene: 4. The CDR3 region has the DNA TGCGCCAGCAGCTTGGGGGGGACAGGGGGTAACAATGAGCAGTTCTTC. Translating gives CASSLGGTGGNNEQFF.

V and J are TRBV19 and TRBJ2-5; 8 bases fit TRBD2. V trimming: 1 base; J trimming: 1 base; junction bases outside the gene matches: 2. The CDR3 totals 15 residues. From germline, CDR1 is LNHDA and CDR2 SQIVND (reference sequence). This CDR3 is CASSIGGGSQETQYF. CDR3 DNA: TGTGCCAGTAGTATAGGCGGGGGGAGCCAAGAGACCCAGTACTTC.

The J gene is TRBJ2-3, the V gene TRBV6-5, with no clear D. The V gene lost 4 bases and the J gene lost 1 base, with 12 bases spanning the gap. CDR3 length: 15 residues. Germline lookup yields CDR1 MNHEY and CDR2 SVGAGI. In DNA, the CDR3 is TGTGCCAGCAGTTCAGGAAGGCAGGGCACAGATACGCAGTATTTT. As protein: CASSSGRQGTDTQYF.

The chain recombines TRBV5-1 with TRBJ1-2; TRBD1 agrees at 8 bases. V lost 5 bases, J lost 5 bases, and 5 bases stayed unmatched. Germline V gene sequence: CDR1 SGHRS, CDR2 YFSETQ. The CDR3 has 13 amino acids. The CDR3 region is CASRQGEGYGYTF. CDR3 nucleotides: TGCGCCAGCAGACAGGGGGAAGGATATGGCTACACCTTC.

J is TRBJ2-7 and V is TRBV11-2; D may be TRBD2 (5 bases). CDR1 is SGHAT, CDR2 FQNNGV, per germline. The CDR3 has 14 amino acids. V was trimmed by 3 bases and J by 0 bases, leaving 9 bases between them. For the CDR3, the DNA is TGTGCCAGCAGCTTTGGACTGAACTCCTACGAGCAGTACTTC. This gives the protein CASSFGLNSYEQYF.

This chain uses TRBV18 with TRBJ1-4; D possibly corresponds to TRBD1 (5 bases). This CDR3 is built from 15 residues. CDR1 and CDR2 from the germline V gene are KGHSH and LQKENI. Trimming cost V 6 bases and J 4 bases, with 15 bases left between them. CDR3 in DNA: TGTGCCAGCTCCGCCCCGGACACTCGTAATGAAAAACTGTTTTTT. It is translated as CASSAPDTRNEKLFF.

About this clone itself: A read error may account for a junction end that differs from germline. J is TRBJ2-2 and V is TRBV27; D may be TRBD1 (6 bases). The CDR3 loop spans 15 amino acids. The germline gives CDR1 MNHEY, CDR2 SMNVEV (reference sequence). Written as DNA, the CDR3 is TGTGCCAGCAGTCTTCAGGGGTTTGGGGACCGGGGAGCTGTTTTT. Amino acids: CASSLQGFGDRGAVF.

V usage is TRBV12-2 and J usage is TRBJ2-7; TRBD2 is taken as the D call from the table, unchecked against the DNA. TRBV12-2 constitutes a pseudogene. The CDR3 loop spans 9 amino acids. For the CDR3, the DNA is TGTGTTATTTTCTACGAGCAGTACTTC. Amino acid sequence: CVIFYEQYF.